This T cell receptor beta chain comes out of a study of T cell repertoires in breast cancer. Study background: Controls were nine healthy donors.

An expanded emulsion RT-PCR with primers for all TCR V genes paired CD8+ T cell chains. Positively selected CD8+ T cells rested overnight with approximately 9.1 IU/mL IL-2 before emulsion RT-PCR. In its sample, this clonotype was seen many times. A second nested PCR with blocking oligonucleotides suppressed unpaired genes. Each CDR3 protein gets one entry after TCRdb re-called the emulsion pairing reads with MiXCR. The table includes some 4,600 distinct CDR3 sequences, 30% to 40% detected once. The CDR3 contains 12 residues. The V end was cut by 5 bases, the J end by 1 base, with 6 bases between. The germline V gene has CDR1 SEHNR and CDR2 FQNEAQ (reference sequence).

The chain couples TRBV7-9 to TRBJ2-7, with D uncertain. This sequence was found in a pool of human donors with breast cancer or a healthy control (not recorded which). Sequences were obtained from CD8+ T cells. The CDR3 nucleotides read TGTGCCAGCAGCCTCGGATCCTACGAGCAGTACTTC. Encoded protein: CASSLGSYEQYF.